The clone carrying this TCR beta chain has only a few counts. RNA transcripts yielded amplified TCR beta CDR3 regions. During a first-round RT-PCR of the TCR CDR3, the HTBI primer set was used. TCRdb reprocessed the multiplex PCR reads with MiXCR, giving one entry per CDR3 protein. This table has 500,000 or so distinct CDR3 sequences, about 15% appearing once. This sample is part of a study of T cells in Graves' hyperthyroidism and ophthalmopathy. Study at large: Specimen type is peripheral blood, collected at initial diagnosis prior to any treatment.

J lost 6 bases, V lost 5 bases, and 10 bases had no gene match. This CDR3 contains 15 residues. Germline V gene sequence: CDR1 PRHDT, CDR2 FYEKMQ (reference sequence). The chain carries TRBV13 and TRBJ2-1; 7 bases fit TRBD1. Sequenced sample: blood. This clonotype was sampled from a woman aged 18-29 years with Graves' ophthalmopathy. The CDR3 protein is CASSPTGESSNEQFF. CDR3 coding DNA: TGTGCCAGCAGCCCAACAGGGGAATCGTCCAATGAGCAGTTCTTC.